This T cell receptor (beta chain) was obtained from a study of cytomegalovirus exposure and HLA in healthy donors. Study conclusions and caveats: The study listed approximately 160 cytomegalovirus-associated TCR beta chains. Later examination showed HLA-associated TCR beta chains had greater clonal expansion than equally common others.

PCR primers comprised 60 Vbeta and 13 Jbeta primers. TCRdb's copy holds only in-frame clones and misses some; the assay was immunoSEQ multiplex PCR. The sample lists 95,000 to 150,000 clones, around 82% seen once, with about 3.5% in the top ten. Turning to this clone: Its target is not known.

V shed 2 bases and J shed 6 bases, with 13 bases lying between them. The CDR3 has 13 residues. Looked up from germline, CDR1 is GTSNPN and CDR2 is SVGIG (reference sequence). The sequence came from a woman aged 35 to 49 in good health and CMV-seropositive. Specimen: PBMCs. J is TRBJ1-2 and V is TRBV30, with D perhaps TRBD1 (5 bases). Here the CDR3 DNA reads TGTGCCTGGAGTCCCTCAGGGATGGATGGCTACACCTTC. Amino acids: CAWSPSGMDGYTF.